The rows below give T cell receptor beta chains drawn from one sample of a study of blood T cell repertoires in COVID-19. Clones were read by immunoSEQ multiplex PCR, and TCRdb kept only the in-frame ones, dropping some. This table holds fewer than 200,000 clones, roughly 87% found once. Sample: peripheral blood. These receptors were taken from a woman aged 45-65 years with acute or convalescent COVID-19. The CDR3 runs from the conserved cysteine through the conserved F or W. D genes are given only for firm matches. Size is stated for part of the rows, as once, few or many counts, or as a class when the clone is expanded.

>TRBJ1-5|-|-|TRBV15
CATSRPGGNQPQHF
TGTGCCACCAGCAGACCTGGCGGTAATCAGCCCCAGCATTTT
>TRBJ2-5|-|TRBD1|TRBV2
CASRTRQGRETQYF
TGTGCCAGCAGGACCAGACAGGGGAGGGAGACCCAGTACTTC
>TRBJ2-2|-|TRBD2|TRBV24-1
CATSDRTSSDTGELFF
TGTGCCACCAGTGATCGGACTAGCAGTGATACCGGGGAGCTGTTTTTT
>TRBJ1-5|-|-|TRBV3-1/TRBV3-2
CASSQHPDRSNQPQHF
TGTGCCAGCAGCCAACACCCGGACAGAAGCAATCAGCCCCAGCATTTT
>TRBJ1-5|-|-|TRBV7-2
CASSLGEGQPQHF
TGTGCCAGCAGCTTAGGTGAGGGTCAGCCCCAGCATTTT
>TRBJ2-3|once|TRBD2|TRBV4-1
CASSQIGASGSRNTDTQYF
TGCGCCAGCAGCCAAATAGGGGCTAGCGGGAGTAGGAACACAGATACGCAGTATTTT
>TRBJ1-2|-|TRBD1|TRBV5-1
CASSFGTANYGYTF
TGCGCCAGCAGTTTCGGGACAGCTAACTATGGCTACACCTTC
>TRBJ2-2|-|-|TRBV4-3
CASSRLVGVETGELFF
TGCGCCAGCAGCCGGCTGGTGGGAGTGGAGACCGGGGAGCTGTTTTTT
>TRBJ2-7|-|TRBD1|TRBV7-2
CASSFGTVTSYEQYF
TGTGCCAGCAGCTTTGGGACAGTCACCTCCTACGAGCAGTACTTC
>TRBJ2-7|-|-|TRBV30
CAWSGGSGSSYEQYF
TGTGCCTGGAGTGGAGGGTCCGGGAGCTCCTACGAGCAGTACTTC
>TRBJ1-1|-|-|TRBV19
CASERGGDTEAFF
TGTGCCAGTGAGCGGGGCGGGGACACTGAAGCTTTCTTT
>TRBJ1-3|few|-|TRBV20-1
CSASRPTFGNTIYF
TGCAGTGCTAGTCGACCGACTTTTGGAAACACCATATATTTT
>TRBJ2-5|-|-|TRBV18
CASAPTVQQETQYF
TGTGCCAGCGCGCCGACTGTACAACAAGAGACCCAGTACTTC
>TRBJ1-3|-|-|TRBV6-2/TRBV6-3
CASSYGHNSGNTIYF
TGTGCCAGCAGTTACGGACACAACTCTGGAAACACCATATATTTT
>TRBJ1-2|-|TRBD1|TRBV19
CASTPPDRAYGYTF
TGTGCCAGTACCCCACCCGACAGGGCCTATGGCTACACCTTC
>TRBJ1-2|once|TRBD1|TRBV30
CANPGTGSNYGYTF
TGTGCCAATCCCGGGACAGGGAGTAACTATGGCTACACCTTC
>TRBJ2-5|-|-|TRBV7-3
CASSLTGRGQETQYF
TGTGCCAGCAGCTTAACCGGCCGGGGCCAAGAGACCCAGTACTTC
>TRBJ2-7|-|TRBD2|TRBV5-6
CASSFELAPSYEQYF
TGTGCCAGCAGCTTCGAACTAGCGCCCTCCTACGAGCAGTACTTC
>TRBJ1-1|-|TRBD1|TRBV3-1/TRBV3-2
CASSQTGTGGTEAFF
TGTGCCAGCAGCCAAACCGGGACAGGGGGAACTGAAGCTTTCTTT
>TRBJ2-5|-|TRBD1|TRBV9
CASSEDRVETQYF
TGTGCCAGCAGCGAGGACAGGGTGGAGACCCAGTACTTC
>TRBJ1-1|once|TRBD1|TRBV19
CASSIWDRGSNTEAFF
TGTGCCAGTAGTATTTGGGACAGGGGGTCGAACACTGAAGCTTTCTTT
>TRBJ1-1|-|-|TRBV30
CAWSVQKQNTEAFF
TGTGCCTGGAGTGTACAAAAACAGAACACTGAAGCTTTCTTT
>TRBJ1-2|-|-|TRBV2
CASSEFEGDYGYTF
TGTGCCAGCAGTGAATTTGAGGGGGACTATGGCTACACCTTC
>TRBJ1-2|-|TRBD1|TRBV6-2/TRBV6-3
CASSGDSYGYTF
TGTGCCAGCAGCGGGGACAGCTATGGCTACACCTTC
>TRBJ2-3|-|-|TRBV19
CASSILVTDTQYF
TGTGCCAGTAGTATTCTTGTCACAGATACGCAGTATTTT
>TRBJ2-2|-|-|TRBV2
CASRPGLIYTGELFF
TGTGCCAGCAGGCCGGGACTTATTTACACCGGGGAGCTGTTTTTT
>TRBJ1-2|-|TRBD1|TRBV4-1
CASSQTGDGYTF
TGCGCCAGCAGCCAGACAGGGGATGGCTACACCTTC
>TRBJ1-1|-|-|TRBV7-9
CASSSVRNTEAFF
TGTGCCAGCAGCTCGGTACGGAACACTGAAGCTTTCTTT
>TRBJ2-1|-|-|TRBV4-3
CASSQDSRRFNEQFF
TGCGCCAGCAGCCAAGATTCGCGGCGGTTCAATGAGCAGTTCTTC
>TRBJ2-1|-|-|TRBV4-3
CASSQGQQDTGEQFF
TGCGCCAGCAGCCAAGGGCAACAAGATACGGGTGAGCAGTTCTTC
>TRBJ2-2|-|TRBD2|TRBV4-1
CASSQEVGGATGELFF
TGCGCCAGCAGCCAAGAAGTCGGGGGGGCCACCGGGGAGCTGTTTTTT
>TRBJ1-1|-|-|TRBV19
CASTLGAIEAFF
TGTGCCAGTACATTGGGGGCAATTGAAGCTTTCTTT
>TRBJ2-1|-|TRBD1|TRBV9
CASSVTGVEQFF
TGTGCCAGCAGCGTCACAGGGGTCGAGCAGTTCTTC
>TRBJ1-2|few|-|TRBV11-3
CASSLAGVNYGYTF
TGTGCCAGCAGCTTAGCGGGGGTTAACTATGGCTACACCTTC
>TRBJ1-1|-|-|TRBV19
CASSIALSGLTEAFF
TGTGCCAGTAGTATAGCACTCTCAGGGTTGACTGAAGCTTTCTTT
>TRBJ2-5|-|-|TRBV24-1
CATSDSGRGETQYF
TGTGCCACCAGTGACTCCGGCAGGGGAGAGACCCAGTACTTC
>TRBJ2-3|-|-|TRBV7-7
CASSPSPQGADTQYF
TGTGCCAGCAGCCCCTCCCCTCAAGGGGCAGATACGCAGTATTTT
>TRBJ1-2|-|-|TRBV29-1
CSVEGSVNYGYTF
TGCAGCGTTGAAGGTTCTGTAAACTATGGCTACACCTTC
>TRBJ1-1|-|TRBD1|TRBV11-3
CASSLRGQGSGKLDTEAFF
TGTGCCAGCAGCTTGAGGGGACAGGGGAGCGGTAAATTGGACACTGAAGCTTTCTTT
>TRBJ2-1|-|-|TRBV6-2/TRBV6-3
CASSYGAYNEQFF
TGTGCCAGCAGTTACGGGGCGTACAATGAGCAGTTCTTC
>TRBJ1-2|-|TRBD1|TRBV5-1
CASSLAGDRAHGYTF
TGCGCCAGCAGCTTGGCCGGAGACAGGGCGCACGGCTACACCTTC
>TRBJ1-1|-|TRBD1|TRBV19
CASSKQGGNTEAFF
TGTGCCAGTAGCAAACAGGGGGGGAACACTGAAGCTTTCTTT
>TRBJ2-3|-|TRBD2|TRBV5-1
CASSISGGDTDTQYF
TGCGCCAGCAGCATAAGCGGGGGGGACACAGATACGCAGTATTTT
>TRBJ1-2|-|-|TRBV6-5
CASGGNNWGYTF
TGTGCCAGCGGAGGAAATAACTGGGGCTACACCTTC
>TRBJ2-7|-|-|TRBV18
CASSPEAGGYEQYF
TGTGCCAGCTCACCTGAAGCGGGTGGGTACGAGCAGTACTTC
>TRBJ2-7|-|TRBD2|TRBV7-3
CASSLSSGGYYEQYF
TGTGCCAGCAGCCTCTCTAGCGGGGGGTACTACGAGCAGTACTTC
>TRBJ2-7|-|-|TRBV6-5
CASSAWGSEQYF
TGTGCCAGCAGCGCCTGGGGCAGTGAGCAGTACTTC
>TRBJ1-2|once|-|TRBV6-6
CASRPGGHQSDYTF
TGTGCCAGCAGGCCCGGAGGCCATCAGTCGGACTACACCTTC
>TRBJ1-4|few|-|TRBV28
CASSLDQGTNEKLFF
TGTGCCAGCAGCCTTGACCAGGGGACTAATGAAAAACTGTTTTTT